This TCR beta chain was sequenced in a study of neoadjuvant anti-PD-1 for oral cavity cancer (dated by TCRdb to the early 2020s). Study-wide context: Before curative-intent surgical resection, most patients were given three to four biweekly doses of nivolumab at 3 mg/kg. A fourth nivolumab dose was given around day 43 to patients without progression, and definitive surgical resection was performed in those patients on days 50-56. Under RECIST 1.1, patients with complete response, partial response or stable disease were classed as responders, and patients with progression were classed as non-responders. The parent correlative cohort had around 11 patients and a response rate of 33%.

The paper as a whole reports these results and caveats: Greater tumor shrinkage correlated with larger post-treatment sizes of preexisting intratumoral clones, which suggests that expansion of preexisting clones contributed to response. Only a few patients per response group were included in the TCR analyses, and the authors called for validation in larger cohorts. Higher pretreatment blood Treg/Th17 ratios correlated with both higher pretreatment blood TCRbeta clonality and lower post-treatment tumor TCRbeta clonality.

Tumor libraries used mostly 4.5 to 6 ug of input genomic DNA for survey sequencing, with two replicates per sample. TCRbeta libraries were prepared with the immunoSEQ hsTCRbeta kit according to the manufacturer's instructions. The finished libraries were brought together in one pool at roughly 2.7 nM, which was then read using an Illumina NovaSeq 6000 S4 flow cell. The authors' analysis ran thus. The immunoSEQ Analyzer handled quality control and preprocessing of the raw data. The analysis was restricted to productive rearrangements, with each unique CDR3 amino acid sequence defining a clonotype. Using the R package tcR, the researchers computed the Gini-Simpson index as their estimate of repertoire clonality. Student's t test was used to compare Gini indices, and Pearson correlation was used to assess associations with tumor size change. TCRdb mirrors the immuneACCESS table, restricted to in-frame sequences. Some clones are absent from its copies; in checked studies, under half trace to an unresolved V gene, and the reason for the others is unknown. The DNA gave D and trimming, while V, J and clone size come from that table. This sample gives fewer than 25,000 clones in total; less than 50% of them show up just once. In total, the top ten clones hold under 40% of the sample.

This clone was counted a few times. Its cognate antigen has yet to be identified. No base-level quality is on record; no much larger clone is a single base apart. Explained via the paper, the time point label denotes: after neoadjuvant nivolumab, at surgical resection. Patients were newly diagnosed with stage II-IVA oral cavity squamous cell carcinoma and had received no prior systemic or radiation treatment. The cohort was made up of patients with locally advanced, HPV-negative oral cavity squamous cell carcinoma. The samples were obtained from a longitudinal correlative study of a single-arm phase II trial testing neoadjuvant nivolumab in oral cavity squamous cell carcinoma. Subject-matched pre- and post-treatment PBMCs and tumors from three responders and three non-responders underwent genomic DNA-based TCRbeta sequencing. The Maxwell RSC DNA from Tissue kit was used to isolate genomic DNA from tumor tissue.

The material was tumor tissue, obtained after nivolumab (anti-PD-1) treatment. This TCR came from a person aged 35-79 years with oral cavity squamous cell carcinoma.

CDR3 reads: CAISIREAVTDTQYF. The DNA sequence is as follows: TGTGCCATCAGTATCAGGGAGGCGGTAACAGATACGCAGTATTTT. The chain joins TRBV10-3 to TRBJ2-3; the D region possibly corresponds to TRBD2 (6 bases align). The germline V gene provides CDR1 ENHRY and CDR2 SYGVKD. V and J are truncated by 5 bases and 3 bases respectively, leaving an intervening sequence of 15 bases. The CDR3 measures 15 amino acids from cysteine to phenylalanine. Only the CDR3 portion is preserved as DNA: 45 bases, with reading frame beginning at the first base.